This T cell receptor (beta chain) was obtained from a study of OX40 agonist ivuxolimab in advanced cancers. On the study more broadly: Given to patients was ivuxolimab, an agonistic anti-OX40 (CD134) antibody. Whole-study findings and limits: Among T cells, CD8+ cells averaged more expanded clones than CD4+ cells. Clones of CD4+ and CD8+ blood T cells grew by week 6 at doses of 0.1 to 3.0 mg/kg.

The CDR3 is 15 residues long. Per germline, CDR1 SGHTA and CDR2 FQGNSA. The assay was immunoSEQ multiplex PCR, and TCRdb's table has in-frame clones only and misses some. The data hold roughly 38,000 clones, with approximately 90% observed a single time. Baseline, cycle 4 day 1, and cycle 7 day 1 were the blood sampling points. Points on this clone: Its antigen is still unknown.

V usage is TRBV7-2 and J usage is TRBJ2-5; the match to TRBD2 covers 8 bases. The end of the DNA aligns better with TRBJ2-7, so the J call may be wrong. Sample: CD4+ or CD8+ T cells sorted from blood, taken in a trial of the OX40 agonist ivuxolimab. The TCR comes from an adult with an advanced solid tumor such as melanoma, head and neck, liver or kidney cancer. The DNA of the CDR3 is TGTGCCAGCAGCAGGGTAGCGGGGAGGCAATACGAGCAGTACTTC. This codes for CASSRVAGRQYEQYF.